These T cell receptor beta chains were read from a single sample in a study of T cell responses to AZD1222 COVID-19 vaccine. Sequenced by immunoSEQ multiplex PCR; TCRdb stores in-frame clones only, minus some. The sample has roughly 190,000 clones; roughly nine tenths are singletons. The sample here was peripheral blood, taken 28 days after the second AZD1222 dose. Receptors originate from an adult who received the AZD1222 COVID-19 vaccine. CDR3s include the opening cysteine and the closing phenylalanine or tryptophan. Each record gives: CDR3 protein, CDR3 DNA, V gene, D gene, J gene, clone size. A D gene is named only where the DNA matches it firmly. Rows may omit the clone size; those that give it use once, few, many or a size class.

CATSDGTSGRAYEQFF TGTGCCACCAGTGATGGGACTAGCGGGAGGGCCTATGAGCAGTTCTTC TRBV24-1 TRBD2 TRBJ2-1 -
CAWSINFYGYTF TGTGCCTGGAGTATAAACTTCTATGGCTACACCTTC TRBV30 - TRBJ1-2 once
CASSDWGTNEKLFF TGCGCCAGCAGTGACTGGGGGACTAATGAAAAACTGTTTTTT TRBV10-2 - TRBJ1-4 -
CASSVYRGPGHEQYF TGTGCCAGCAGCGTATACAGGGGGCCGGGACACGAGCAGTACTTC TRBV7-2 TRBD1 TRBJ2-7 -
CASKGGSGNQPQHF TGTGCCAGCAAGGGGGGGAGCGGCAATCAGCCCCAGCATTTT TRBV27 - TRBJ1-5 -
CASSLGNPGLAGGSSYNEQFF TGTGCCAGCAGTTTAGGGAACCCCGGACTAGCGGGAGGTAGCTCCTACAATGAGCAGTTCTTC TRBV28 TRBD2 TRBJ2-1 -
CASSLGTEAFF TGTGCCAGCAGCTTGGGCACTGAAGCTTTCTTT TRBV5-6 - TRBJ1-1 -
CASSHELASNEQFF TGTGCCAGCAGCCACGAGCTAGCAAGCAATGAGCAGTTCTTC TRBV14 - TRBJ2-1 -
CASSLASGANTGELFF TGCGCCAGCAGCTTGGCAAGCGGGGCGAACACCGGGGAGCTGTTTTTT TRBV5-1 TRBD2 TRBJ2-2 few
CSVEAVDLNSGANVLTF TGCAGCGTTGAAGCTGTAGACCTTAACTCTGGGGCCAACGTCCTGACTTTC TRBV29-1 - TRBJ2-6 -
CAWVGRGYEQYF TGTGCCTGGGTGGGACGGGGCTACGAGCAGTACTTC TRBV30 - TRBJ2-7 -
CAWRERFTEAFF TGTGCCTGGAGGGAACGATTCACTGAAGCTTTCTTT TRBV30 - TRBJ1-1 -
CATSDSSKDEQYF TGTGCCACCAGTGATAGCAGCAAAGACGAGCAGTACTTC TRBV24-1 - TRBJ2-7 -
CASSREGNGGGNTEAFF TGCGCCAGCAGCCGAGAGGGGAATGGAGGGGGCAACACTGAAGCTTTCTTT TRBV4-3 TRBD1 TRBJ1-1 -
CASVIIDTSIGYGYTF TGTGCCAGCGTAATAATTGACACCAGTATTGGGTATGGCTACACCTTC TRBV7-9 - TRBJ1-2 -
CATSDRGTSGGRTDTQYF TGTGCCACCAGTGACCGTGGGACTAGCGGGGGCCGCACAGATACGCAGTATTTT TRBV24-1 TRBD2 TRBJ2-3 -
CASSSGQPQGYTF TGTGCCAGCAGCTCGGGACAGCCTCAGGGCTACACCTTC TRBV9 TRBD1 TRBJ1-2 -
CASRRQAGDEQYF TGTGCCAGCAGGCGACAAGCTGGGGACGAGCAGTACTTC TRBV6-5 - TRBJ2-7 -
CASTTGTTNSPLHF TGTGCCAGTACTACCGGGACAACTAATTCACCCCTCCACTTT TRBV19 - TRBJ1-6 -
CASSEWRDRTEAFF TGTGCCAGCAGTGAATGGAGGGACCGAACTGAAGCTTTCTTT TRBV6-1 - TRBJ1-1 -
CATNTLPGEIGNQPQHF TGTGCCACCAATACCCTACCAGGGGAGATTGGAAATCAGCCCCAGCATTTT TRBV24-1 - TRBJ1-5 -
CASSLTGLSPLHF TGTGCCAGCAGCTTAACAGGGCTTTCACCCCTCCACTTT TRBV7-3 - TRBJ1-6 -
CASSPRDNYGYTF TGTGCCAGCTCACCAAGAGACAACTATGGCTACACCTTC TRBV18 - TRBJ1-2 -
CARRQGALTGELFF TGTGCCCGACGACAGGGGGCACTCACCGGGGAGCTGTTTTTT TRBV30 TRBD1 TRBJ2-2 -
CASSRPPGTGLAGELFF TGTGCCAGCAGCCGCCCCCCCGGGACAGGGCTCGCCGGGGAGCTGTTTTTT TRBV4-2 TRBD1 TRBJ2-2 -
CASRLRGQGNEQYF TGTGCCAGCAGGCTGAGGGGACAGGGAAACGAGCAGTACTTC TRBV6-5 TRBD1 TRBJ2-7 -
CATGTGFADTQYF TGTGCCACCGGGACAGGGTTTGCAGATACGCAGTATTTT TRBV19 TRBD1 TRBJ2-3 once
CASSSKGATNEKLFF TGTGCCAGCAGCTCAAAGGGGGCAACTAATGAAAAACTGTTTTTT TRBV5-6 - TRBJ1-4 -
CAWSPGTSIEQYF TGTGCCTGGAGTCCCGGGACTAGTATCGAGCAGTACTTC TRBV30 TRBD2 TRBJ2-7 -
CAWRVNYNEQFF TGTGCCTGGAGGGTAAATTACAATGAGCAGTTCTTC TRBV30 - TRBJ2-1 -
CASSPGLAGGLAFNEQFF TGTGCCAGCAGCCCCGGACTAGCGGGGGGGCTAGCATTCAATGAGCAGTTCTTC TRBV7-9 TRBD2 TRBJ2-1 -
CASRREMNTEAFF TGTGCCAGCAGGAGGGAAATGAACACTGAAGCTTTCTTT TRBV7-9 - TRBJ1-1 once